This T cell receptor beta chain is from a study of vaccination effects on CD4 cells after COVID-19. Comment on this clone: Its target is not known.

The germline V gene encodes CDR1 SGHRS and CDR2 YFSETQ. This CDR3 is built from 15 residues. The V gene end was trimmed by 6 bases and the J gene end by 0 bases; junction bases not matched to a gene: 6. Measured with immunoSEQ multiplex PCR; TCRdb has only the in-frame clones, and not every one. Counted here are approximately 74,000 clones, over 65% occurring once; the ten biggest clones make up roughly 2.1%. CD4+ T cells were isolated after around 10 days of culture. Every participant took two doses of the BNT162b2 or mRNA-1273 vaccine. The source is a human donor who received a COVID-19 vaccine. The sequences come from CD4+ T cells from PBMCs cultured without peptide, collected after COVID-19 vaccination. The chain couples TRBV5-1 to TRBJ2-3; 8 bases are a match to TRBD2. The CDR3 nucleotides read TGCGCCAGCATTGGGAGCGGGGGCAGCACAGATACGCAGTATTTT. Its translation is CASIGSGGSTDTQYF.